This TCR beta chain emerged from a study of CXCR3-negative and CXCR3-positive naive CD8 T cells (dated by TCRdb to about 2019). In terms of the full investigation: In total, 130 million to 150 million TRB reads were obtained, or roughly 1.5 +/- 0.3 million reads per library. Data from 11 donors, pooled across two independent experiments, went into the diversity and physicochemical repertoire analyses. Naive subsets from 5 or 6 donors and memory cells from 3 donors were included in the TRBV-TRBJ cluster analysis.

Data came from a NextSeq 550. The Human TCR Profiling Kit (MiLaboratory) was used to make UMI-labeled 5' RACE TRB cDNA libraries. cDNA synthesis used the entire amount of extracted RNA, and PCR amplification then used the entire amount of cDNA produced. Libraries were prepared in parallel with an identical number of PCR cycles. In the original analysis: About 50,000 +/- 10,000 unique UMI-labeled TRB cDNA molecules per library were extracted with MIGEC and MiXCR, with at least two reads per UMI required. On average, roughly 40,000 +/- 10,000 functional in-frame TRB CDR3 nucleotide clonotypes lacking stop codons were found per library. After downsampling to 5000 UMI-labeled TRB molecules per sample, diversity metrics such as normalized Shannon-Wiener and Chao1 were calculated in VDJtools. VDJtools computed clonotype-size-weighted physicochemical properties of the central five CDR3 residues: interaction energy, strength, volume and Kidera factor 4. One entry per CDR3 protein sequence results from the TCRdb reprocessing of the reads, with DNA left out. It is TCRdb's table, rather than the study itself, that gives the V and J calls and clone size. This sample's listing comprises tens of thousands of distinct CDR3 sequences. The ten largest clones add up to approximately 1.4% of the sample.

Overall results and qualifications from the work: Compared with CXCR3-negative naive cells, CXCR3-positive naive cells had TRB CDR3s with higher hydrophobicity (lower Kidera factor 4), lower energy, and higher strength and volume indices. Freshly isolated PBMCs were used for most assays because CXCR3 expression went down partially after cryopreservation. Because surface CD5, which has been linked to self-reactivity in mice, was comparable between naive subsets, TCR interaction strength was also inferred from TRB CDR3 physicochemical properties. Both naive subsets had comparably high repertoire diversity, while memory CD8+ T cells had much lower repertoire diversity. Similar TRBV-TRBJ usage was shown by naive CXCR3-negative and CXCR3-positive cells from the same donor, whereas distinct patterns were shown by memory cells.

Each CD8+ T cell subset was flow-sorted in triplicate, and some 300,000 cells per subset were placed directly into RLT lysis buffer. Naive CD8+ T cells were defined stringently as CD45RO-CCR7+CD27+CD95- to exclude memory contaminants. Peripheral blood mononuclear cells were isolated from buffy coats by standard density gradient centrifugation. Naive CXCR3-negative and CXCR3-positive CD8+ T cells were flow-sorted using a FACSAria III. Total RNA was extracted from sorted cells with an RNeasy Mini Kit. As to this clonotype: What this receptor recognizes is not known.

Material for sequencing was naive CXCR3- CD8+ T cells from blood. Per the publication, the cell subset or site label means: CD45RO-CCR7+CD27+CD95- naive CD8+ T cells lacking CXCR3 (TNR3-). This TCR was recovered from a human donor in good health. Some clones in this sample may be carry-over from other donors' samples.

The CDR3 loop reads CASSQQNPYEQYF. The chain links TRBV6-2 or TRBV6-3 with TRBJ2-7. From its cysteine to its phenylalanine, the CDR3 spans 13 amino acids. The DNA sequence is not available. The germline V gene provides CDR1 MNHEY and CDR2 SVGEGT.